A selection of T cell receptor beta chains follows, all from one sample in a study of T cell responses to AZD1222 COVID-19 vaccine. The protocol was immunoSEQ multiplex PCR, while the TCRdb copy is restricted to in-frame clones and leaves out a portion. The sample yields 150,000 or so clones, more than 80% seen once. This sample comprised peripheral blood, obtained 28 days after the second dose of the MenACWY control vaccine. These receptors were obtained from an adult who received the MenACWY meningococcal vaccine as a control. CDR3s include the opening cysteine and the closing phenylalanine or tryptophan. The D gene is left open where the match is weak. Clone size is not always given. Where it is, it says once, few, many or a class for expanded clones.

d_gene | j_gene | v_gene | abundance | CDR3aa | CDR3nt
NA | TRBJ2-7 | TRBV10-1 | few | CASSESGRPYEQYF | TGCGCCAGCAGTGAGTCAGGCAGGCCCTACGAGCAGTACTTC
TRBD2 | TRBJ2-1 | TRBV19 | NA | CASSARTSGRENEQFF | TGTGCCAGTAGTGCCCGGACTAGCGGGAGAGAGAATGAGCAGTTCTTC
NA | TRBJ2-3 | TRBV27 | NA | CATGDAKAPDTQYF | TGTGCCACCGGGGACGCGAAGGCCCCAGATACGCAGTATTTT
TRBD2 | TRBJ2-1 | TRBV11-2 | once | CASSLEGTSGSYEQFF | TGTGCCAGCAGCTTAGAGGGTACTAGCGGGTCATATGAGCAGTTCTTC
NA | TRBJ1-1 | TRBV6-4 | NA | CASSLGQTFKAFF | TGTGCCAGCAGTCTTGGGCAGACGTTTAAGGCTTTCTTT
NA | TRBJ1-2 | TRBV19 | once | CASSIQGDYGYTF | TGTGCCAGTAGTATTCAGGGCGACTATGGCTACACCTTC
TRBD2 | TRBJ2-1 | TRBV7-2 | NA | CASGGSASSGRAPGDEQFF | TGTGCCAGCGGGGGGTCTGCGTCTAGCGGGAGGGCTCCCGGGGATGAGCAGTTCTTC
NA | TRBJ2-1 | TRBV18 | NA | CASSPYNEPWVDEQFF | TGTGCCAGCTCACCCTACAACGAGCCGTGGGTCGATGAGCAGTTCTTC
TRBD1 | TRBJ2-3 | TRBV5-4 | NA | CASSSRTGDDTQYF | TGTGCCAGCAGCTCCAGGACAGGGGACGATACGCAGTATTTT
TRBD1 | TRBJ1-5 | TRBV11-2 | NA | CASTPGTGVNQPQHF | TGTGCCAGTACTCCCGGGACAGGGGTGAATCAGCCCCAGCATTTT
NA | TRBJ2-3 | TRBV27 | NA | CASSFSGTDTQYF | TGTGCCAGCAGTTTCTCCGGCACAGATACGCAGTATTTT
NA | TRBJ2-1 | TRBV14 | NA | CASSQDLRYPPIF | TGTGCCAGCAGCCAAGATCTTAGGTACCCCCCGATCTTC
NA | TRBJ2-5 | TRBV12-3/TRBV12-4 | few | CATARGAGETQYF | TGTGCCACCGCACGGGGGGCGGGGGAGACCCAGTACTTC
NA | TRBJ2-7 | TRBV6-5 | once | CASSYSRDGYEQYF | TGTGCCAGCAGTTACTCCCGGGACGGCTACGAGCAGTACTTC
NA | TRBJ1-2 | TRBV29-1 | few | CSVGRGLNYGYTF | TGCAGCGTAGGACGGGGGCTTAACTATGGCTACACCTTC
TRBD1 | TRBJ2-1 | TRBV27 | NA | CASSPGTGSYNEQFF | TGTGCCAGCAGTCCCGGGACAGGGTCCTACAATGAGCAGTTCTTC
NA | TRBJ1-5 | TRBV2 | NA | CASTGVSNQPQHF | TGTGCCAGCACAGGGGTGAGCAATCAGCCCCAGCATTTT
NA | TRBJ2-7 | TRBV12-3/TRBV12-4 | NA | CASSFTSYEQYF | TGTGCCAGCAGTTTTACGAGCTACGAGCAGTACTTC
NA | TRBJ2-5 | TRBV15 | NA | CATSRDLGPAKETQYF | TGTGCCACCAGCAGAGATCTCGGCCCGGCGAAGGAGACCCAGTACTTC
NA | TRBJ1-1 | TRBV21-1 | NA | CASGGSAEAFF | TGTGCCAGCGGGGGAAGCGCTGAAGCTTTCTTT
NA | TRBJ2-5 | TRBV19 | NA | CASSMQYYQSQETQYF | TGTGCCAGTAGTATGCAGTATTACCAATCACAAGAGACCCAGTACTTC
TRBD1 | TRBJ2-7 | TRBV20-1 | NA | CSTRGREQYF | TGCAGCACCAGGGGGCGCGAGCAGTACTTC
NA | TRBJ1-4 | TRBV4-1 | NA | CASSHRGDEKLFF | TGCGCCAGCAGCCACAGGGGCGATGAAAAACTGTTTTTT
NA | TRBJ1-1 | TRBV11-2 | NA | CASSSNRNTEAFF | TGTGCCAGCAGTTCAAACAGGAACACTGAAGCTTTCTTT
NA | TRBJ2-2 | TRBV4-2 | NA | CASSQRRNTGELFF | TGTGCCAGCAGCCAAAGGAGGAACACCGGGGAGCTGTTTTTT
TRBD1 | TRBJ1-5 | TRBV30 | NA | CAQSQGSSNQPQHF | TGTGCCCAATCACAGGGGAGCAGCAATCAGCCCCAGCATTTT
TRBD1 | TRBJ2-5 | TRBV24-1 | NA | CATRETGGQETQYF | TGTGCCACCCGGGAGACAGGGGGCCAAGAGACCCAGTACTTC
TRBD1 | TRBJ1-4 | TRBV18 | NA | CASSPFSTGEEKLFF | TGTGCCAGCTCACCATTCAGTACAGGGGAGGAAAAACTGTTTTTT
TRBD2 | TRBJ2-7 | TRBV19 | NA | CASSTPTSGSTYEQYF | TGTGCCAGTAGTACCCCGACTAGCGGGTCTACCTACGAGCAGTACTTC
NA | TRBJ1-5 | TRBV6-1 | NA | CASREGWGNQPQHF | TGTGCCAGCAGAGAAGGTTGGGGGAATCAGCCCCAGCATTTT
NA | TRBJ2-7 | TRBV7-2 | NA | CASSLVVPTYEQYF | TGTGCCAGCAGCTTAGTGGTCCCAACCTACGAGCAGTACTTC
NA | TRBJ1-4 | TRBV4-1 | NA | CASSQDPPYQQEKLFF | TGCGCCAGCAGCCAAGATCCGCCTTATCAACAGGAAAAACTGTTTTTT
NA | TRBJ1-1 | TRBV28 | NA | CASSSQGTNTEAFF | TGTGCCAGCAGTTCCCAAGGGACGAACACTGAAGCTTTCTTT
NA | TRBJ2-3 | TRBV10-3 | once | CAISESTGEADTQYF | TGTGCCATCAGTGAGTCGACGGGAGAGGCAGATACGCAGTATTTT
TRBD2 | TRBJ2-7 | TRBV5-1 | NA | CASSLGASGRSSSYEQYF | TGCGCCAGCAGCTTAGGTGCCAGCGGGAGGTCGAGCTCCTACGAGCAGTACTTC
NA | TRBJ1-2 | TRBV3-1/TRBV3-2 | NA | CASSQEGTPARGYTF | TGTGCCAGCAGCCAAGAAGGTACCCCGGCACGTGGCTACACCTTC
TRBD2 | TRBJ2-1 | TRBV3-1/TRBV3-2 | NA | CASSPTSGPYNEQFF | TGTGCCAGCAGCCCCACTAGCGGTCCTTACAATGAGCAGTTCTTC
NA | TRBJ1-5 | TRBV30 | NA | CAWSRGSNQPQHF | TGTGCCTGGAGTCGGGGTAGCAATCAGCCCCAGCATTTT
NA | TRBJ1-3 | TRBV28 | NA | CASSLWGRPGNTIYF | TGTGCCAGCAGTTTATGGGGAAGGCCTGGAAACACCATATATTTT
NA | TRBJ1-2 | TRBV4-3 | NA | CASSLYTTGRQGDYGYTF | TGCGCCAGCAGCCTCTACACCACAGGCCGGCAGGGCGACTATGGCTACACCTTC
NA | TRBJ2-3 | TRBV7-6 | NA | CASSAIRGKSTDTQYF | TGTGCCAGCAGCGCAATTCGGGGGAAAAGCACAGATACGCAGTATTTT
NA | TRBJ1-5 | TRBV27 | NA | CASSHHGLSNQPQHF | TGTGCCAGCAGCCACCACGGGCTCAGCAATCAGCCCCAGCATTTT
TRBD1 | TRBJ1-1 | TRBV6-5 | NA | CASSYSVTGGDFEAFF | TGTGCCAGCAGTTACTCGGTTACAGGGGGCGACTTTGAAGCTTTCTTT
TRBD1 | TRBJ2-6 | TRBV27 | NA | CASSFDRGWDGANVLTF | TGTGCCAGCAGTTTCGACAGGGGCTGGGATGGGGCCAACGTCCTGACTTTC
NA | TRBJ1-3 | TRBV24-1 | NA | CATSDSGTSGNTIYF | TGTGCCACCAGTGACTCGGGGACGTCTGGAAACACCATATATTTT
TRBD2 | TRBJ2-1 | TRBV4-3 | NA | CASSQGSSGGSYNEQFF | TGCGCCAGCAGCCAAGGGTCTAGCGGTGGCTCCTACAATGAGCAGTTCTTC
TRBD1 | TRBJ2-5 | TRBV24-1 | NA | CATSDWPTGSGQETQYF | TGTGCCACCAGTGATTGGCCGACAGGGTCGGGCCAAGAGACCCAGTACTTC
TRBD1 | TRBJ1-5 | TRBV28 | NA | CASRPGTGQNQPQHF | TGTGCCAGCAGGCCCGGGACAGGACAGAATCAGCCCCAGCATTTT
TRBD1 | TRBJ2-3 | TRBV19 | once | CASSISGGWSTDTQYF | TGTGCCAGTAGTATCTCAGGGGGTTGGAGCACAGATACGCAGTATTTT
NA | TRBJ2-5 | TRBV28 | NA | CASSRIRGRETQYF | TGTGCCAGCAGTCGGATTAGGGGTAGAGAGACCCAGTACTTC
NA | TRBJ2-4 | TRBV10-1 | NA | CASSVGEGKNIQYF | TGCGCCAGCAGTGTTGGAGAGGGCAAAAACATTCAGTACTTC
TRBD1 | TRBJ1-1 | TRBV3-1/TRBV3-2 | few | CASSQGDRVGTEAFF | TGTGCCAGCAGCCAAGGGGACAGGGTGGGCACTGAAGCTTTCTTT
NA | TRBJ1-1 | TRBV6-5 | NA | CASTQGVEAFF | TGTGCCAGCACCCAGGGAGTTGAAGCTTTCTTT
NA | TRBJ1-5 | TRBV12-3/TRBV12-4 | once | CASSLRGNQPQHF | TGTGCCAGCAGTTTAAGGGGAAATCAGCCCCAGCATTTT
TRBD1 | TRBJ2-7 | TRBV7-2 | few | CASSFYRGRGYEQYF | TGTGCCAGCAGCTTTTACAGGGGGCGCGGGTACGAGCAGTACTTC
NA | TRBJ2-7 | TRBV9 | NA | CASSPPSYEQYF | TGTGCCAGCAGCCCCCCCTCCTACGAGCAGTACTTC
NA | TRBJ2-2 | TRBV1 | NA | CTSSPRGPDRDTGELFF | TGCACCAGCAGCCCGAGGGGGCCTGACAGAGACACCGGGGAGCTGTTTTTT